This T cell receptor (beta chain) was captured by sequencing in a study of cytomegalovirus exposure and HLA in healthy donors. Clones were sequenced by immunoSEQ multiplex PCR, and TCRdb holds only the in-frame ones, with some missing. The table lists roughly 330,000 clones, roughly nine tenths of them singletons. Material for sequencing was PBMCs. The TCR comes from a woman aged 30 to 39 in good health and CMV-seropositive.

The CDR3 sequence: CASSVSGAISYNEQFF. As DNA, the CDR3 is TGTGCCAGCAGCGTTAGCGGGGCCATCTCCTACAATGAGCAGTTCTTC. The chain is built from TRBV9 and TRBJ2-1, with 8 bases matching TRBD2. V shed 2 bases and J 0 bases; nucleotides not matched to a gene: 4. CDR1 SGDLS and CDR2 YYNGEE come from the germline V gene. The CDR3 has 16 amino acids.